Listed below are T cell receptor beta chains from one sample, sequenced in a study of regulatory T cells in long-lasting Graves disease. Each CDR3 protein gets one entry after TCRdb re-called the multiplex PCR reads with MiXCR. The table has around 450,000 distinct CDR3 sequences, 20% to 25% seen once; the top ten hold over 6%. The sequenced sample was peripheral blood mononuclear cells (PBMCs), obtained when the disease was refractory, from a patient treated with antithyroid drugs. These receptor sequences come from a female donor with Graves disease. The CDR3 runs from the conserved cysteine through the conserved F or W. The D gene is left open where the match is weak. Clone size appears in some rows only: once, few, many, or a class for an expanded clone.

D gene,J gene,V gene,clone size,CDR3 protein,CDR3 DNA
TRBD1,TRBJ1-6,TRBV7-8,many,CASSRDRVLNSPLHF,TGTGCCAGCAGCAGGGACAGGGTTCTGAATTCACCCCTCCACTTT
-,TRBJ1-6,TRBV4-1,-,CASSQEGDRRAGSPLHF,TGCGCCAGCAGCCAAGAGGGAGACAGGCGAGCGGGTTCACCCCTCCACTTT
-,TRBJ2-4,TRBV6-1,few,CASTSGTIQYF,TGTGCCAGCACCTCAGGGACCATTCAGTACTTC
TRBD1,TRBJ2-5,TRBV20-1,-,CSADGTAQETQYF,TGCAGTGCTGATGGGACAGCACAAGAGACCCAGTACTTC
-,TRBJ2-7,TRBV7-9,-,CASSLAEEVYEQYF,TGTGCCAGCAGCTTAGCGGAGGAGGTGTACGAGCAGTACTTC
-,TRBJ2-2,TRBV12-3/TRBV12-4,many,CASSFGGRAGELFF,TGTGCCAGCAGTTTCGGGGGAAGGGCCGGGGAGCTGTTTTTT
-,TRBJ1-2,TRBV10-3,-,CAISEFGGFGSYGHTF,TGTGCCATCAGTGAGTTTGGGGGCTTCGGCTCTTATGGCCACACCTTC
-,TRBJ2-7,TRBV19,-,CASSMGWDGPVYF,TGTGCCAGTAGTATGGGTTGGGACGGACCGGTTTACTTC
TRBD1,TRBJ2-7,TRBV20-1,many,CSARVEGASYEQYF,TGCAGTGCTAGAGTAGAGGGGGCGTCCTACGAGCAGTACTTC
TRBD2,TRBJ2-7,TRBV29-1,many,CSVEREGTYEQYF,TGCAGCGTTGAGAGGGAGGGAACCTACGAGCAGTACTTC
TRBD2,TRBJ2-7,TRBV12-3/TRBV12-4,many,CASKLAGPVYEQYF,TGTGCCAGCAAGTTAGCGGGCCCCGTGTACGAGCAGTACTTC
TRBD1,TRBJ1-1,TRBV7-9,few,CASSLQILRTGQNTEAFF,TGTGCCAGCAGCTTACAAATTCTTCGGACAGGACAGAACACTGAAGCTTTCTTT
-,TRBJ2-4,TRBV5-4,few,CASSLGGRRDIQYF,TGTGCCAGCAGCTTGGGCGGGCGGAGGGACATTCAGTACTTC
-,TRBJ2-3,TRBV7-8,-,CASSQDSSAADTQYF,TGTGCCAGCAGCCAAGACAGCTCCGCAGCAGATACGCAGTATTTT
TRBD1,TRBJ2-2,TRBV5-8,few,CASNWGTGNTGELFF,TGTGCCAGCAACTGGGGGACAGGGAATACCGGGGAGCTGTTTTTT
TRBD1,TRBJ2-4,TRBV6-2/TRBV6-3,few,CASRDRAKNIQYF,TGTGCCAGCAGGGACAGGGCCAAAAACATTCAGTACTTC
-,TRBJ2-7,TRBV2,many,CASRERATGIYEQYF,TGTGCCAGCAGGGAAAGGGCCACGGGGATCTACGAGCAGTACTTC
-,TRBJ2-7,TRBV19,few,CASSKWESSYEQYF,TGTGCCAGTAGTAAATGGGAAAGCTCCTACGAGCAGTACTTC
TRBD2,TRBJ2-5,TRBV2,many,CASSETGGVETQYF,TGTGCCAGCAGTGAAACGGGGGGTGTGGAGACCCAGTACTTC
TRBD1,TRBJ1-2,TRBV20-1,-,CSAFGTGVSYGYTF,TGCAGTGCTTTCGGGACAGGGGTTTCCTATGGCTACACCTTC
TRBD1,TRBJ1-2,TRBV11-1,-,CASSRDGQATYGYTF,TGTGCCAGCAGCCGAGACGGACAGGCCACCTATGGCTACACCTTC
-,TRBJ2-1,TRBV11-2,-,CASRTTKGRGGNEQFF,TGTGCCAGCAGAACTACGAAGGGCAGGGGGGGCAATGAGCAGTTCTTC
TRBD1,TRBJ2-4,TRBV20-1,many,CSASMGQGPYFIQYF,TGCAGTGCTAGTATGGGACAGGGACCATACTTCATTCAGTACTTC
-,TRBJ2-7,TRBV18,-,CASSPGGTYEQYF,TGTGCCAGCTCACCCGGCGGGACCTACGAGCAGTACTTC
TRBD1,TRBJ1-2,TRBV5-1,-,CASSAGQGADGYTF,TGCGCCAGCAGCGCCGGACAGGGGGCGGATGGCTACACCTTC
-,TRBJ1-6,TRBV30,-,CAWSVTVPDSPLHF,TGTGCCTGGAGTGTAACCGTACCGGATTCACCCCTCCACTTT
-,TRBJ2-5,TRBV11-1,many,CASSFRDTYTLQETQYF,TGTGCCAGCAGCTTTCGGGACACCTACACTTTACAAGAGACCCAGTACTTC
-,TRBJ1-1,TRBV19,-,CASTRWNTEAFF,TGTGCCAGTACCAGGTGGAACACTGAAGCTTTCTTT
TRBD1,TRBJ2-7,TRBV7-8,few,CASTFSFGQGSYEQYF,TGTGCCAGCACCTTCTCGTTTGGACAGGGCTCCTACGAGCAGTACTTC
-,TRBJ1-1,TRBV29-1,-,CSVWAITEAFF,TGCAGCGTCTGGGCAATCACTGAAGCTTTCTTT
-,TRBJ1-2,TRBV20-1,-,CSAAGSLSYGYTF,TGCAGTGCTGCGGGGTCCCTATCCTATGGCTACACCTTC
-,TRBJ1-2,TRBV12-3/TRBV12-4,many,CASSSTGDGYTF,TGTGCCAGCAGCTCTACAGGAGATGGCTACACCTTC
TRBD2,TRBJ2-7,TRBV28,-,CASSLKISGSSYEQYF,TGTGCCAGCAGTTTAAAAATAAGCGGGAGCTCCTACGAGCAGTACTTC
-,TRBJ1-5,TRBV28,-,CASSSPTRGGQPQHF,TGTGCCAGCAGTTCCCCCACCCGGGGGGGCCAGCCCCAGCATTTT
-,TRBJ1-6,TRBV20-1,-,CSAYPGTASSYNSPLHF,TGCAGTGCTTACCCCGGGACGGCGAGCTCCTATAATTCACCCCTCCACTTT
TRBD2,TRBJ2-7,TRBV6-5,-,CASSSDLAGGPSGDF,TGTGCCAGCAGTTCGGACCTAGCGGGAGGCCCCTCGGGGGACTTC
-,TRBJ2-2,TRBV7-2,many,CASSLAGRGGTGELFF,TGTGCCAGCAGCTTAGCGGGCAGGGGGGGCACCGGGGAGCTGTTTTTT
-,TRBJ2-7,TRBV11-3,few,CASSLRAGGGPYEQYF,TGTGCCAGCAGCTTAAGGGCTGGGGGAGGCCCCTACGAGCAGTACTTC
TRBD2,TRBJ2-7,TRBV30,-,CAWSVAGAYEQYF,TGTGCCTGGAGTGTAGCGGGGGCCTACGAGCAGTACTTC
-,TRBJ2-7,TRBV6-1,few,CASTLGLAMYF,TGTGCCAGCACCTTAGGACTGGCGATGTACTTC
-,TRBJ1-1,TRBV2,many,CASSVPRMAGVAFF,TGTGCCAGCAGTGTGCCGAGGATGGCGGGGGTAGCTTTCTTT
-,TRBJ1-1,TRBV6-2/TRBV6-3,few,CASTTTARGTEAFF,TGTGCCAGCACCACCACTGCGAGGGGCACTGAAGCTTTCTTT
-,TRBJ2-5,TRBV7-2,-,CASSHPAGRKETQYF,TGTGCCAGCAGCCACCCCGCGGGACGTAAAGAGACCCAGTACTTC
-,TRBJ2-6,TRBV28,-,CASSPGATGANVLTF,TGTGCCAGCAGCCCGGGGGCCACTGGGGCCAACGTCCTGACTTTC
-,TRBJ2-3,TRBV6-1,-,CASKASTDTQYF,TGTGCCAGCAAGGCGAGCACAGATACGCAGTATTTT
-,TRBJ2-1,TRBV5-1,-,CASSLIEGHSYNEQFF,TGCGCCAGCAGCTTGATAGAGGGCCACTCCTACAATGAGCAGTTCTTC
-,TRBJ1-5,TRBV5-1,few,CASSLAPTGPQHF,TGCGCCAGCAGCTTGGCCCCGACCGGGCCCCAGCATTTT
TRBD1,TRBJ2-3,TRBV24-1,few,CATGQASTDTQYF,TGTGCCACGGGACAGGCTAGCACAGATACGCAGTATTTT
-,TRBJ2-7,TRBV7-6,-,CASSLVVQGQGIYEQYF,TGTGCCAGCAGCTTAGTGGTGCAGGGCCAAGGGATCTACGAGCAGTACTTC
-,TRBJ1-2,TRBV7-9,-,CASSFTGHYGYTF,TGTGCCAGCAGCTTTACAGGGCACTATGGCTACACCTTC
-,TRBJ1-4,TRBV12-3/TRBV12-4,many,CASSRTNEKLFF,TGTGCCAGCAGCCGAACTAATGAAAAACTGTTTTTT
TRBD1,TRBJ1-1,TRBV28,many,CASSFTGGLTEAFF,TGTGCCAGCAGTTTCACAGGGGGCTTAACTGAAGCTTTCTTT